Sequencing of this T cell receptor beta chain was carried out in a study of OX40 agonist ivuxolimab in advanced cancers. Sequencing was performed with immunoSEQ multiplex PCR; in TCRdb, only in-frame clones are kept and a portion is missing. The sample has approximately 100,000 clones; roughly 89% are singletons. This specimen was CD4+ or CD8+ T cells sorted from blood, taken in a trial of the OX40 agonist ivuxolimab. This clonotype originated in an adult with an advanced solid tumor such as melanoma, head and neck, liver or kidney cancer.

In nucleotides, the CDR3 is TGTGCCAGCAGTGAACAGCTTCAAGAGACCCAGTACTTC. Translating it yields CASSEQLQETQYF. The V gene is TRBV25-1, the J gene TRBJ2-5; no clear D gene. Germline lookup yields CDR1 MGHDK and CDR2 SYGVNS. V lost 2 bases to trimming and J lost 2 bases, with 6 bases between them. The length of the CDR3 is 13 residues.